The entry below gives a single TCR beta chain sequence along with its context. Its antigen remains unidentified. This entry belongs to a study of blood T cell dynamics during melanoma immunotherapy. In the study overall: First-line therapy was either pembrolizumab or nivolumab with ipilimumab for metastatic melanoma.

General observations from the study: At W3, later disease-control patients showed bifurcated PBMC repertoire changes, unlike progressors.

Stated time point: pre-treatment baseline. In germline, CDR1 is SGHNT, CDR2 YYREEE (reference sequence). This CDR3 has 12 amino acids. Between the trimmed V and J ends, which lost 1 base and 6 bases, there was a span of 5 bases. Every bulk PBMC sample received the same 350 ng of DNA. Assay used: immunoSEQ multiplex PCR; TCRdb lists only in-frame clones, some missing. The sample yields roughly 6,900 clones, around 80% seen once. This specimen was blood, taken from a patient treated with checkpoint blockade. This rearrangement joins TRBV5-4 to TRBJ1-5; no definite D call. This receptor was taken from a human donor with melanoma. The CDR3 region is CASSLIGQPQHF. For the CDR3, the DNA is TGTGCCAGCAGCTTGATCGGTCAGCCCCAGCATTTT.